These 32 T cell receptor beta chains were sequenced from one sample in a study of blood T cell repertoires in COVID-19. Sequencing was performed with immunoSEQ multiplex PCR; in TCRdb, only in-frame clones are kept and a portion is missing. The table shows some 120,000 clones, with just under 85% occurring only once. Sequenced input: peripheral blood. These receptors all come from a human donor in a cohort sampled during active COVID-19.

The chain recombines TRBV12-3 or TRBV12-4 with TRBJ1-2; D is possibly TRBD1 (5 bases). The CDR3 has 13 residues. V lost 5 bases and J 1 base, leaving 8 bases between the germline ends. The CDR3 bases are TGTGCCAGCAGTCCCAGGGTTAACTATGGCTACACCTTC. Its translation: CASSPRVNYGYTF.

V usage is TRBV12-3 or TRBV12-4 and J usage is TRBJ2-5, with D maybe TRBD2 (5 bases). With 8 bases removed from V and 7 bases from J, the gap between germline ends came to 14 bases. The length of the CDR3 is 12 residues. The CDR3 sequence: CASSSRGGTQYF. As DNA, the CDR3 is TGTGCCAGCTCATCCCGGGGTGGGACCCAGTACTTC.

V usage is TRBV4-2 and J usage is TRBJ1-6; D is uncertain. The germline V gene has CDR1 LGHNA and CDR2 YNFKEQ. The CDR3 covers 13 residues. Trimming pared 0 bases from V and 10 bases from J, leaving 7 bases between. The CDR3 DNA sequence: TGTGCCAGCAGCCAAGACGGAGTATCACCCCTCCACTTT. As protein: CASSQDGVSPLHF.

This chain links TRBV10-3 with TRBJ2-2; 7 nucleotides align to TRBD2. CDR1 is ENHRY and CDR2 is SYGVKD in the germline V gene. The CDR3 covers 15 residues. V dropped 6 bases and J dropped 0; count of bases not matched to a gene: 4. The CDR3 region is CAIRPGGPNTGELFF. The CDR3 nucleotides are TGTGCCATCAGGCCGGGGGGACCGAACACCGGGGAGCTGTTTTTT.

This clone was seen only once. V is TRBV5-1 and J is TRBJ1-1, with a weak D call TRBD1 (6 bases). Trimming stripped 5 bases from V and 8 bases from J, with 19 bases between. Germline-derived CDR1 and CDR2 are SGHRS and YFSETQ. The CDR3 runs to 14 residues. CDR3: CASRKGETANEAFF. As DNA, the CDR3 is TGCGCCAGCAGAAAGGGGGAGACAGCAAACGAAGCTTTCTTT.

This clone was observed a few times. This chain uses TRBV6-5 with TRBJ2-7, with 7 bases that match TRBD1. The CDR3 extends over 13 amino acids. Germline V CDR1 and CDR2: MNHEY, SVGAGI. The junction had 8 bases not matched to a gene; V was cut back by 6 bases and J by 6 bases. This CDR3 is CASSRSAGGEQYF. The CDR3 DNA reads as TGTGCCAGCAGCCGAAGTGCAGGGGGCGAGCAGTACTTC.

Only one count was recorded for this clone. CDR3 nucleotide sequence: TGTGCCAGCTCACCCGCACAGGGGTTCCAAGAGACCCAGTACTTC. Translation gives CASSPAQGFQETQYF. The chain is built from TRBV18 and TRBJ2-5; 7 positions match TRBD1. This CDR3 is built from 15 residues. Germline-derived CDR1 and CDR2 are KGHSH and LQKENI. V dropped 3 bases and J dropped 1; count of bases not matched to a gene: 5.

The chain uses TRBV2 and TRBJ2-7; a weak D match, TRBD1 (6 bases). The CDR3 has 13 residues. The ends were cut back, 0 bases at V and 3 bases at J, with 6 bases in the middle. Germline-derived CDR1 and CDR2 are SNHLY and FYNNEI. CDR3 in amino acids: CASSEARGYEQYF. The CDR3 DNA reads TGTGCCAGCAGTGAAGCCAGGGGCTACGAGCAGTACTTC.

CDR3 sequence: CASSLGGAGGQETQYF. The CDR3, as DNA: TGTGCCAGCAGCTTAGGGGGAGCGGGGGGCCAAGAGACCCAGTACTTC. The chain uses TRBV11-2 and TRBJ2-5, with 9 nucleotides matching TRBD2. With 1 base clipped from V and 1 base from J, the junction kept 4 bases outside the gene matches. The CDR3 loop spans 16 amino acids. Germline CDR1 reads SGHAT; CDR2 reads FQNNGV. The whole variable domain, filled in from reference TRBV11-2 and TRBJ2-5, reads EAGVAQSPRYKIIEKRQSVAFWCNPISGHATLYWYQQILGQGPKLLIQFQNNGVVDDSQLPKDRFSAERLKGVDSTLKIQPAKLEDSAVYLCASSLGGAGGQETQYFGPGTRLLVL.

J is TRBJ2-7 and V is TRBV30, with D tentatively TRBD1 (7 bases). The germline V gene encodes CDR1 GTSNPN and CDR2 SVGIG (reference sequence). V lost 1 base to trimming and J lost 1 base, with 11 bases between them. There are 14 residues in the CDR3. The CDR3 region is CAWSGQGGSYEQYF. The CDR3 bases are TGTGCCTGGAGTGGCCAGGGGGGATCCTACGAGCAGTACTTC.

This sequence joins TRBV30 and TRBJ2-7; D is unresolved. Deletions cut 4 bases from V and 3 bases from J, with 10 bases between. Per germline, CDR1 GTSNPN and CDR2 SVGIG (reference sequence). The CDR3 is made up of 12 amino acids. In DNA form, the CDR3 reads TGTGCCTGGAACCAGGCGAACTACGAGCAGTACTTC. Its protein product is CAWNQANYEQYF. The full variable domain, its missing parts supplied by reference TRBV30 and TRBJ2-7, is SQTIHQWPATLVQPVGSPLSLECTVEGTSNPNLYWYRQAAGRGLQLLFYSVGIGQISSEVPQNLSASRPQDRQFILSSKKLLLSDSGFYLCAWNQANYEQYFGPGTRLTVT.

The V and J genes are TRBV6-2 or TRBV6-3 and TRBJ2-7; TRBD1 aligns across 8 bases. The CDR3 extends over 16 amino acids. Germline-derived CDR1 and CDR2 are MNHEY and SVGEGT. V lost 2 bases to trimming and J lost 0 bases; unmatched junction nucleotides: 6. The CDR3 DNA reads TGTGCCAGCAGTTACGGAGGGACAGGTCTCTCCTACGAGCAGTACTTC. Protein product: CASSYGGTGLSYEQYF.

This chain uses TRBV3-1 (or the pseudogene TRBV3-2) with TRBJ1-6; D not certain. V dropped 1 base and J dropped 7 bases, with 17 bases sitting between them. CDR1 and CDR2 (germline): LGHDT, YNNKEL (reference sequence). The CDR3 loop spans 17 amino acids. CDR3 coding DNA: TGTGCCAGCAGCCAAGGGTTAAATGCGGGTGGGAATTCACCCCTCCACTTT. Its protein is CASSQGLNAGGNSPLHF.

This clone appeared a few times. The CDR3: CASSPMSNQPQHF. The CDR3 coding sequence is TGTGCCAGCAGTCCCATGAGCAATCAGCCCCAGCATTTT. V is TRBV11-2 and J is TRBJ1-5; the D is unclear. Germline CDR1 is SGHAT and CDR2 is FQNNGV. This CDR3 has 13 residues. V was clipped by 6 bases and J by 1 base, with 7 bases between them.

CDR3 loop: CASSGLSSGNTIYF. CDR3 coding DNA: TGTGCCAGCAGCGGACTGTCCTCTGGAAACACCATATATTTT. The rearrangement uses TRBV9 and TRBJ1-3, with unresolved D. Trimming left V 3 bases short and J 0 bases short, with 7 bases between. Germline assignment: CDR1 SGDLS and CDR2 YYNGEE. This CDR3 is 14 amino acids long. Full variable domain (rest looked up from reference TRBV9 and TRBJ1-3): DSGVTQTPKHLITATGQRVTLRCSPRSGDLSVYWYQQSLDQGLQFLIQYYNGEERAKGNILERFSAQQFPDLHSELNLSSLELGDSALYFCASSGLSSGNTIYFGEGSWLTVV.

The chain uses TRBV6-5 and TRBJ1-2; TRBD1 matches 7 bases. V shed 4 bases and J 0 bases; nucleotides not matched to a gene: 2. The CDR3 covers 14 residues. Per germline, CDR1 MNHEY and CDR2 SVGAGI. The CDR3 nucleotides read TGTGCCAGCAGTTGGGACAGAGCTAACTATGGCTACACCTTC. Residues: CASSWDRANYGYTF.

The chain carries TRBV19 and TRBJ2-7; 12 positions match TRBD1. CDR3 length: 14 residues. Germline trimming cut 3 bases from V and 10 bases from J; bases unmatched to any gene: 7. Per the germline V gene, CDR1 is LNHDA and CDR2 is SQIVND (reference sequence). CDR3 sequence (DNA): TGTGCCAGTAGTATCGGGACAGGGGGCGCTGAACAGTACTTC. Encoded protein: CASSIGTGGAEQYF.

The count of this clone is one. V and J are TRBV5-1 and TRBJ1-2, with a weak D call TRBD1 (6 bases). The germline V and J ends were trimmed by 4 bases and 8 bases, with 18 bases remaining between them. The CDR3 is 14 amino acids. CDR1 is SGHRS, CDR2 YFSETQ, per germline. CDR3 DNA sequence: TGCGCCAGCAGCCCCGGGGCGGGGGGGCGAGGCTACACCTTC. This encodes CASSPGAGGRGYTF. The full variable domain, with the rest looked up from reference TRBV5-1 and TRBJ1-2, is KAGVTQTPRYLIKTRGQQVTLSCSPISGHRSVSWYQQTPGQGLQFLFEYFSETQRNKGNFPGRFSGRQFSNSRSEMNVSTLELGDSALYLCASSPGAGGRGYTFGSGTRLTVV.

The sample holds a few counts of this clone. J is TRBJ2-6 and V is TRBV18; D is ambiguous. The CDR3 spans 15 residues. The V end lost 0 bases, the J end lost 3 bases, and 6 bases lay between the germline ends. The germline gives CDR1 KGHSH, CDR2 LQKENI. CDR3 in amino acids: CASSPPAGGANVLTF. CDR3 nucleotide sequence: TGTGCCAGCTCACCACCAGCCGGTGGGGCCAACGTCCTGACTTTC. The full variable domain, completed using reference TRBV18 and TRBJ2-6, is NAGVMQNPRHLVRRRGQEARLRCSPMKGHSHVYWYRQLPEEGLKFMVYLQKENIIDESGMPKERFSAEFPKEGPSILRIQQVVRGDSAAYFCASSPPAGGANVLTFGAGSRLTVL.

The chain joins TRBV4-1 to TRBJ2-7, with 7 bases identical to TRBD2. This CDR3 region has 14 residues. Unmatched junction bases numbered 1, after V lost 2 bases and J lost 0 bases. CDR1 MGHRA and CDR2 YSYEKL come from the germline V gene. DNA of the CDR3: TGCGCCAGCAGCCAACAGCGGGGCTCCTACGAGCAGTACTTC. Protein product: CASSQQRGSYEQYF.

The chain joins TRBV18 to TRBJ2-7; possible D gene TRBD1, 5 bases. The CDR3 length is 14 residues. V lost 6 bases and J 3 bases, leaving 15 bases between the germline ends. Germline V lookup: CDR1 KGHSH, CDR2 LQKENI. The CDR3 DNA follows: TGTGCCAGCTCCTCAGGGTCTTCCTTCTACGAGCAGTACTTC. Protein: CASSSGSSFYEQYF.

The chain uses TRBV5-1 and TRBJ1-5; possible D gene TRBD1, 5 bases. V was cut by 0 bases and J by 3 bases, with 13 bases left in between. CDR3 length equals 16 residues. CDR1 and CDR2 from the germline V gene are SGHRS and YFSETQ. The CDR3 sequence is CASSLGGQGNNQPQHF. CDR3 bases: TGCGCCAGCAGCTTGGGGGGCCAGGGAAACAATCAGCCCCAGCATTTT.

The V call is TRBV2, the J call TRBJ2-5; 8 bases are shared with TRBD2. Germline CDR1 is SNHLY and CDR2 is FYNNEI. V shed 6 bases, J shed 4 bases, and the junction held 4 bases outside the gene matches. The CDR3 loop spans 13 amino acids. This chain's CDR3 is CASSDREGETQYF. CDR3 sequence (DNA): TGTGCCAGCAGCGACCGGGAGGGAGAGACCCAGTACTTC.

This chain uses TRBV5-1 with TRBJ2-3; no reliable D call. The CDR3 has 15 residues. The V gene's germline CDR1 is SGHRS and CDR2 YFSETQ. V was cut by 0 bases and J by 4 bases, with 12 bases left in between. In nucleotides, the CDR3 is TGCGCCAGCAGCTTGGCCCCAACAATGGCAGATACGCAGTATTTT. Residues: CASSLAPTMADTQYF.

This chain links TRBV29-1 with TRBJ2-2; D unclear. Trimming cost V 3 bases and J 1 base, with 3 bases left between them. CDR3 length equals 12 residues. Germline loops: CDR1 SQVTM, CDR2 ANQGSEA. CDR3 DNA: TGCAGCGTTGACCGGAACACCGGGGAGCTGTTTTTT. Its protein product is CSVDRNTGELFF.

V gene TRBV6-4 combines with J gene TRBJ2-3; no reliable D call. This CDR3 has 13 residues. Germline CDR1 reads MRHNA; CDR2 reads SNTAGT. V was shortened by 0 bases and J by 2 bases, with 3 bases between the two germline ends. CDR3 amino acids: CASSDSYTDTQYF. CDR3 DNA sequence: TGTGCCAGCAGTGACTCTTACACAGATACGCAGTATTTT.

The CDR3 DNA follows: TGTGCCAGCAGCCAGTCTATCCCGCCGGGAAAACTGTTTTTT. It codes for CASSQSIPPGKLFF. The chain carries TRBV6-5 and TRBJ1-4, with no clear D. The V end was cut by 6 bases, the J end by 10 bases, with 18 bases between. There are 14 residues in the CDR3. Germline V gene sequence: CDR1 MNHEY, CDR2 SVGAGI.

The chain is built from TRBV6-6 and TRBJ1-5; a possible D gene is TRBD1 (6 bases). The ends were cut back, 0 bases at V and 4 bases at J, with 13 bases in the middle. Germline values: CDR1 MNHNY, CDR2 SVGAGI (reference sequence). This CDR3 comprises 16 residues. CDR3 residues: CASSYSIGQGNQPQHF. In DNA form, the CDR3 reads TGTGCCAGCAGTTACTCGATTGGGCAGGGGAATCAGCCCCAGCATTTT.

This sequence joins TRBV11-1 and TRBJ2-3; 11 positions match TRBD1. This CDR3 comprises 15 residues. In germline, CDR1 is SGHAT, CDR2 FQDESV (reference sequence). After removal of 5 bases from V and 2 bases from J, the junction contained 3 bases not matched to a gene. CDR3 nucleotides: TGTGCCAGCAGCCGGACAGGGGGCTACACAGATACGCAGTATTTT. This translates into CASSRTGGYTDTQYF.

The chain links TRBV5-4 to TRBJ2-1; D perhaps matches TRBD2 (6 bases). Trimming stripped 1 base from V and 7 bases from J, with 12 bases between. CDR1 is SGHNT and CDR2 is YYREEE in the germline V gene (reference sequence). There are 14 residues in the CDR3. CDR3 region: CASSLSGAGNEQFF. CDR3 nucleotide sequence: TGTGCCAGCAGCTTGTCTGGGGCGGGGAATGAGCAGTTCTTC.

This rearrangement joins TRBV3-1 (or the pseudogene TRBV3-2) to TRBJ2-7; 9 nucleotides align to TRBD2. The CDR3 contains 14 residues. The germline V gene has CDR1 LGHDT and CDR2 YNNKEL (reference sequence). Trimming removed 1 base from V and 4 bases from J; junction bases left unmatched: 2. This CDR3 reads CASSQGSGGYEQYF. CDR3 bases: TGTGCCAGCAGCCAAGGTAGCGGGGGATACGAGCAGTACTTC.

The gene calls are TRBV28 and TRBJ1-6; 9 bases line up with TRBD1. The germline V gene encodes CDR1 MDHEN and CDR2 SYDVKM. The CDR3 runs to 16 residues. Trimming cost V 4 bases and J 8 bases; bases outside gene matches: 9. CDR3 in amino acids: CASSYQDRGGYSPLHF. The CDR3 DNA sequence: TGTGCCAGCAGTTACCAGGACAGGGGAGGTTATTCACCCCTCCACTTT.